Listed here is a single T cell receptor beta chain. This specimen comes from a study of T-cell reconstitution after alpha-beta-depleted transplantation in children. A TCRbeta library incorporating unique molecular identifiers was prepared. TCRdb called the PCR reads again in MiXCR, with one record for every CDR3 protein. Of 190,000 or so distinct CDR3 sequences in the sample, over 5.5% were seen once. CDR1 and CDR2 from the germline V gene are GTSNPN and SVGIG (reference sequence). The CDR3 runs 14 residues. V shed 2 bases and J shed 5 bases, with 13 bases lying between them. The chain combines TRBV30 with TRBJ1-5; no clear D gene. The sequences come from PBMCs from the stem cell graft donor, collected from the stem cell graft. The clonotype was recovered from a human donor who donated a stem cell graft to a child with Wiskott-Aldrich syndrome. The CDR3 spells CAWSRDSDDQPQHF. CDR3 DNA sequence: TGTGCCTGGAGTAGGGATAGTGATGATCAGCCCCAGCATTTT.